Sequencing of this TCR beta chain was carried out in a study of blood T cells in healthy people across ages. This CDR3 contains 14 residues. The V end was cut by 1 base, the J end by 5 bases, with 11 bases between. Germline values: CDR1 SGHTA, CDR2 FQGNSA. Study-wide results and limits: When set beside aged donors, long-lived donors presented more naive CD4+ cells and higher diversity. The lack of PBMC sorting stopped any conclusive naive versus antigen-experienced comparison.

Donors gave around 10 milliliters of peripheral blood apiece. To note about this clonotype: The antigen is undetermined.

The second PCR ran about 6 to 12 cycles with a sample-barcoded 5' primer and J-beta primers. All samples gave at least 2.5 million CDR3-containing paired-end reads. TCRdb reprocessed the 5' RACE reads via MiXCR and lists one record per CDR3 protein. The data show about 1.4 million distinct CDR3 sequences, around 55% seen once. Material for sequencing was blood. The receptor's source is a man younger than 35 in good health. The chain carries TRBV7-2 and TRBJ1-2; D is undetermined. CDR3 bases: TGTGCCAGCAGCTTAGAACCCCAGTCGTATGGCTACACCTTC. It yields the protein CASSLEPQSYGYTF.